The rows below give T cell receptor beta chains drawn from one sample of a study of a mutant IDH1 vaccine in newly diagnosed glioma. Profiling relied on immunoSEQ multiplex PCR, and the TCRdb table lists in-frame clones only, not all of them. The sample records roughly 110,000 clones, about 90% being singletons. These receptors are not linked to any known antigen. Specimen: PBMCs, collected from a glioma patient whose treatment included an IDH1 peptide vaccine. The source is a woman aged 45-65 years with glioma. Each CDR3 is given with its conserved first and last residue. The D gene is left open where the match is weak. Size is stated for part of the rows, as once, few or many counts, or as a class when the clone is expanded.

>few|TRBJ2-1|.|TRBV2
TGTGCCAGCAGTGTAACCGGGACTTTAAATGAGCAGTTCTTC
CASSVTGTLNEQFF
>once|TRBJ2-1|TRBD2|TRBV7-3
TGTGCCAGCAGCTTAAGGCTAGCGGGCCCCAATGAGCAGTTCTTC
CASSLRLAGPNEQFF
>.|TRBJ2-1|.|TRBV6-1
TGTGCCAGCAGTGAAGTTTACAATGAGCAGTTCTTC
CASSEVYNEQFF
>.|TRBJ1-1|TRBD1|TRBV2
TGTGCCAGCAGTGGACAGGGGTTGAACACTGAAGCTTTCTTT
CASSGQGLNTEAFF
>once|TRBJ2-7|.|TRBV6-1
TGTGCCAGCCTGGACCGGACGGAGAGGGTGCGGGAGCAGTACTTC
CASLDRTERVREQYF
>.|TRBJ1-5|.|TRBV7-8
TGTGCCAGCAGCTTACTCGGGACGGTGGGCAATCAGCCCCAGCATTTT
CASSLLGTVGNQPQHF
>.|TRBJ1-1|TRBD1|TRBV6-4
TGTGCCAGCAGAAGTGGACAGGGGAACACTGAAGCTTTCTTT
CASRSGQGNTEAFF
>.|TRBJ2-1|TRBD2|TRBV5-1
TGCGCCACCTCCGGGACTAGCGGGATCGCTGAGCAGTTCTTC
CATSGTSGIAEQFF
>.|TRBJ2-1|TRBD2|TRBV7-8
TGTGCCAGCAGCCCGGGGACTAGCGGGAAATACAATGAGCAGTTCTTC
CASSPGTSGKYNEQFF
>once|TRBJ2-7|.|TRBV19
TGTGCCAGTAGTCGTCAGCCTATTACCTACGAGCAGTACTTC
CASSRQPITYEQYF
>.|TRBJ2-3|.|TRBV11-2
TGTGCCAGCAGCCACACAGATACGCAGTATTTT
CASSHTDTQYF
>few|TRBJ1-1|.|TRBV28
TGTGCCAGCAGTTCCCCTTCCGAGGGCGGGAACACTGAAGCTTTCTTT
CASSSPSEGGNTEAFF